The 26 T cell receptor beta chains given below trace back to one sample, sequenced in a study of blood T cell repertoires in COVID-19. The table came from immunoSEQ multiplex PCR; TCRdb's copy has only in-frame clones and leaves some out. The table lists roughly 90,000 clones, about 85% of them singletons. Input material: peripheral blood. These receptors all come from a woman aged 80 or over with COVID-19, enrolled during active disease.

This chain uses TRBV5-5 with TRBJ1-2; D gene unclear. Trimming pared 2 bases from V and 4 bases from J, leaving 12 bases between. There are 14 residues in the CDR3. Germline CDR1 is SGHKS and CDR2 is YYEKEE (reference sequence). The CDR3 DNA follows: TGTGCCAGCAGCTTCGCGGACTGGGCCTATGGCTACACCTTC. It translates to CASSFADWAYGYTF. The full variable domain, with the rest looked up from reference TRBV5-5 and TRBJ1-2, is DAGVTQSPTHLIKTRGQQVTLRCSPISGHKSVSWYQQVLGQGPQFIFQYYEKEERGRGNFPDRFSARQFPNYSSELNVNALLLGDSALYLCASSFADWAYGYTFGSGTRLTVV.

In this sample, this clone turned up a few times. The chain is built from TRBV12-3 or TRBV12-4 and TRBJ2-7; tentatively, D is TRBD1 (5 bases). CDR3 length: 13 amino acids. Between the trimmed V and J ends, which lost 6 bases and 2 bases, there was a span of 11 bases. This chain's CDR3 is CASSKGLPYEQYF. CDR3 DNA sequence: TGTGCCAGCAGCAAGGGGCTTCCCTACGAGCAGTACTTC.

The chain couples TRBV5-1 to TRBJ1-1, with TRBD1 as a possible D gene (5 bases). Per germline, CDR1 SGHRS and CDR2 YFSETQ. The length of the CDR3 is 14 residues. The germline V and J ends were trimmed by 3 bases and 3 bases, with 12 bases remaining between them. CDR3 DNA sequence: TGCGCCAGCAGCTCGCAGGGCGGGGACACTGAAGCTTTCTTT. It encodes CASSSQGGDTEAFF.

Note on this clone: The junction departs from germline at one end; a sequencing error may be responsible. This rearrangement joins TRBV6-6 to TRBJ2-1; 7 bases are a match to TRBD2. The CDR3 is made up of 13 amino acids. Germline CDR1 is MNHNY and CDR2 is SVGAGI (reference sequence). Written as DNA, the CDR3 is TGTGCCAGCAGTTTTGATTGGGGGAGGGCCAGTCTCTTC. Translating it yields CASSFDWGRASLF.

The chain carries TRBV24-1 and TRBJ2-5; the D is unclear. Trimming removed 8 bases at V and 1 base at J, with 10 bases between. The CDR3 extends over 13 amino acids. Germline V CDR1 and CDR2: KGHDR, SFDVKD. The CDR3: CATMARGQETQYF. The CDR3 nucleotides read TGTGCCACCATGGCCCGCGGCCAAGAGACCCAGTACTTC.

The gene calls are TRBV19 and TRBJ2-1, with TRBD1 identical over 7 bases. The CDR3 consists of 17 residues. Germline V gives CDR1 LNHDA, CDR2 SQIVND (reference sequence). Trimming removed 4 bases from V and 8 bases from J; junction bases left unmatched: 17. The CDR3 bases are TGTGCCAGTAGTACCCCGTTAAGGGGGCACAGAAGCGATGAGCAGTTCTTC. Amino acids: CASSTPLRGHRSDEQFF.

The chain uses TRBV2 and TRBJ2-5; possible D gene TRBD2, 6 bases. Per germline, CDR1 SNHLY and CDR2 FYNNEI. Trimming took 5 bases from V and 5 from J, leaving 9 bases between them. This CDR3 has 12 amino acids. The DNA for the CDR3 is TGTGCCAGCAGTCCGGAGGGGGAGACCCAGTACTTC. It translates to CASSPEGETQYF.

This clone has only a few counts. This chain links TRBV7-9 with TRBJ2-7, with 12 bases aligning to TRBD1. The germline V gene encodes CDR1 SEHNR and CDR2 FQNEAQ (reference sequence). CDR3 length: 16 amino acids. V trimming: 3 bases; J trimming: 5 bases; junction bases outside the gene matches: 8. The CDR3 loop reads CASSFLHGTGGDEQYF. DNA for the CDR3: TGTGCCAGCAGCTTCTTACACGGGACAGGGGGCGACGAGCAGTACTTC.

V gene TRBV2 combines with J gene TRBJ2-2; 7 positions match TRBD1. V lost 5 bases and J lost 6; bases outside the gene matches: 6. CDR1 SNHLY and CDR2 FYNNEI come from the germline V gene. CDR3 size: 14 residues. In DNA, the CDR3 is TGTGCCAGCAGTAGACAGGGTTGGGCCGGGGAGCTGTTTTTT. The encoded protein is CASSRQGWAGELFF.

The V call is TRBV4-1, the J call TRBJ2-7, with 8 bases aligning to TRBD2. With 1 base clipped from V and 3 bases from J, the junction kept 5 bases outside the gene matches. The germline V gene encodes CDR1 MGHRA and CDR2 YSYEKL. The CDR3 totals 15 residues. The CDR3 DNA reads TGCGCCAGCAGCCAAGCGGGGGGGAGCCTCTACGAGCAGTACTTC. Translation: CASSQAGGSLYEQYF.

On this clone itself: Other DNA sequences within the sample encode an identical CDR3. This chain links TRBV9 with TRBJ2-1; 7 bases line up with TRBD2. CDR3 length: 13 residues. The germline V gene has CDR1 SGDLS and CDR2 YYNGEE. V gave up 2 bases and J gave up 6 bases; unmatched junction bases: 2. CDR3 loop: CASSVGGINEQFF. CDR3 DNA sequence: TGTGCCAGCAGCGTCGGGGGGATCAATGAGCAGTTCTTC. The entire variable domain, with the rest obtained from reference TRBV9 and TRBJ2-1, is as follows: DSGVTQTPKHLITATGQRVTLRCSPRSGDLSVYWYQQSLDQGLQFLIQYYNGEERAKGNILERFSAQQFPDLHSELNLSSLELGDSALYFCASSVGGINEQFFGPGTRLTVL.

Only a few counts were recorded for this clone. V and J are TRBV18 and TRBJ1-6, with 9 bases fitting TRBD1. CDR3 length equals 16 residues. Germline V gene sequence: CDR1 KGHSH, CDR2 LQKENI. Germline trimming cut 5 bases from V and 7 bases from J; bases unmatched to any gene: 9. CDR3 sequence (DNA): TGTGCCAGCTCAAGGACAGGGGATGTCCAAAATTCACCCCTCCACTTT. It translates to CASSRTGDVQNSPLHF.

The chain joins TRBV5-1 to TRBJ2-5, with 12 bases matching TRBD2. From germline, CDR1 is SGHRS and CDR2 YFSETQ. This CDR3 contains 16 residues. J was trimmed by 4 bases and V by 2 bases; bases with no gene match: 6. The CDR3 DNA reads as TGCGCCAGCAGCTTACCGACTAGCGGGAGTTTAGAGACCCAGTACTTC. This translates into CASSLPTSGSLETQYF.

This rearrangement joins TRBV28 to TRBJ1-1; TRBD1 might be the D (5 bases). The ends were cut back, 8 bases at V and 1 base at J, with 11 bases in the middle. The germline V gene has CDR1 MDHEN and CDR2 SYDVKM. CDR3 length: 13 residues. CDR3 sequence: CASGGVTNTEAFF. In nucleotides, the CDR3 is TGTGCCAGCGGGGGGGTGACGAACACTGAAGCTTTCTTT.

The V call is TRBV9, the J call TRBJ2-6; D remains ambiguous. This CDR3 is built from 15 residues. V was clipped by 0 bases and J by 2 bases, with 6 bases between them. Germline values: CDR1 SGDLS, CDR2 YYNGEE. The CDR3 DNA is TGTGCCAGCAGCGTAGGCGCGGCTGGGGCCAACGTCCTGACTTTC. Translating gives CASSVGAAGANVLTF.

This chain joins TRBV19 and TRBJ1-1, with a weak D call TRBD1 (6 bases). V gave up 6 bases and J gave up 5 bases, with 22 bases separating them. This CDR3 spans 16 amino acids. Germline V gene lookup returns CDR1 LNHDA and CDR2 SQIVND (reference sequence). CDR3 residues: CASRGLNRVPETEAFF. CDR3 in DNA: TGTGCCAGTAGGGGTTTAAACAGGGTTCCGGAAACTGAAGCTTTCTTT.

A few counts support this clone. The CDR3 sequence is CATSRGPRAPYEQYF. Written as DNA, the CDR3 is TGTGCCACCAGCAGAGGGCCCAGGGCCCCTTACGAGCAGTACTTC. This rearrangement joins TRBV15 to TRBJ2-7; possibly TRBD1 for D (5 bases). CDR1 is LNHNV and CDR2 is YYDKDF in the germline V gene (reference sequence). CDR3 length: 15 amino acids. V gave up 1 base and J gave up 4 bases, with 14 bases separating them. Looking up the rest from reference TRBV15 and TRBJ2-7 gives the full variable domain: DAMVIQNPRYQVTQFGKPVTLSCSQTLNHNVMYWYQQKSSQAPKLLFHYYDKDFNNEADTPDNFQSRRPNTSFCFLDIRSPGLGDTAMYLCATSRGPRAPYEQYFGPGTRLTVT.

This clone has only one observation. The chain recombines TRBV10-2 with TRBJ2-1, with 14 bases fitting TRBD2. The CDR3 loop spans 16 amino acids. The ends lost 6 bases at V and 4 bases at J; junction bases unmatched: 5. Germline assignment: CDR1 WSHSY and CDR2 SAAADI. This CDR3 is CASRTGTSGGYNEQFF. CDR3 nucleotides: TGCGCCAGCAGAACCGGGACTAGCGGGGGTTACAATGAGCAGTTCTTC.

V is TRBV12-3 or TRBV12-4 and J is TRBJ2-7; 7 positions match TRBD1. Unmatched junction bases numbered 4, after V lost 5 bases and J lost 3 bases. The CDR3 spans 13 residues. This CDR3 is CASSEGQLYEQYF. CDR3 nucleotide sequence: TGTGCCAGCAGTGAGGGACAGCTCTACGAGCAGTACTTC.

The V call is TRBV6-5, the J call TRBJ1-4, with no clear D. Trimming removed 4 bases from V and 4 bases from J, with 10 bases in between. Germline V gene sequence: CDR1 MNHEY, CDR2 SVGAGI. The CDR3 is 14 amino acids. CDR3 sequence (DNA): TGTGCCAGCAGTTTCCTGGCCCGTAATGAAAAACTGTTTTTT. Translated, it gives CASSFLARNEKLFF.

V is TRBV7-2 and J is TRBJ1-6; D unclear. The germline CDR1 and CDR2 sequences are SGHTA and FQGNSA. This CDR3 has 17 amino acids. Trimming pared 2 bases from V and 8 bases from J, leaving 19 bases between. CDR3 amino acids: CASSLLKDLGVDSPLHF. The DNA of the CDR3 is TGTGCCAGCAGCTTACTAAAGGACCTGGGAGTAGATTCACCCCTCCACTTT.

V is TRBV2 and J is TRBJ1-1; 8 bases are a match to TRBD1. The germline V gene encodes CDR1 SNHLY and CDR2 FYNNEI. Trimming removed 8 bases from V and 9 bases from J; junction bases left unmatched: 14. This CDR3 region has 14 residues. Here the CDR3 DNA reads TGTGCCAGCCGACGGACAGGGCCTTCCCAAAAAGCTTTCTTT. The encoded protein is CASRRTGPSQKAFF.

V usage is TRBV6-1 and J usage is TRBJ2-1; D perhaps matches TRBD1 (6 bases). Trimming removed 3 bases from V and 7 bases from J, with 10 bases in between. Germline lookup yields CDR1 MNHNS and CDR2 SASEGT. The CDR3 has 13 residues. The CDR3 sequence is CASSEGTSNEQFF. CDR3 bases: TGTGCCAGCAGTGAGGGGACAAGTAATGAGCAGTTCTTC.

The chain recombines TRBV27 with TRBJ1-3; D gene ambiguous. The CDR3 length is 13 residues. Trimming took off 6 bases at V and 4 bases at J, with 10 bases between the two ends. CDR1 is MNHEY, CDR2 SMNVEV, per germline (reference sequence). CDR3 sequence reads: CASSPGYGNTIYF. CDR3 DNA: TGTGCCAGCAGCCCGGGATACGGAAACACCATATATTTT.

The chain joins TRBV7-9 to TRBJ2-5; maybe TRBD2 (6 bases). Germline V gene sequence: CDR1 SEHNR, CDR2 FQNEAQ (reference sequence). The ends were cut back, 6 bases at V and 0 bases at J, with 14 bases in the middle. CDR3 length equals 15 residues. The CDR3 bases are TGTGCCAGCAGGCCATGGGCGGGAAACCAAGAGACCCAGTACTTC. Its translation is CASRPWAGNQETQYF.

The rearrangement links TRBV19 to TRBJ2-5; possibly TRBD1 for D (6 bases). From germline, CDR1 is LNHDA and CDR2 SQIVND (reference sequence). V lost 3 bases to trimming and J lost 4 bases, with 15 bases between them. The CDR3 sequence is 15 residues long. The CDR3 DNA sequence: TGTGCCAGTAGTATCGGGCAGGGGTGGGGAGAGACCCAGTACTTC. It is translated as CASSIGQGWGETQYF. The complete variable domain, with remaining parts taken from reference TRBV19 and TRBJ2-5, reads DGGITQSPKYLFRKEGQNVTLSCEQNLNHDAMYWYRQDPGQGLRLIYYSQIVNDFQKGDIAEGYSVSREKKESFPLTVTSAQKNPTAFYLCASSIGQGWGETQYFGPGTRLLVL.